The clone carrying this TCR beta chain has more than one count but fewer than ten. The data were obtained in a study of beta chain features in type 1 diabetes. The authors reverse transcribed all of the isolated RNA, so sequencing captured expressed TCRB transcripts. Produced via immunoSEQ multiplex PCR; TCRdb's table is partial and in-frame only. The sample contains 130,000 to 150,000 clones, approximately 9.2% of which appear only once. Cell sorting via CD45RO/CCR7/CD25/CD127/CD95/CD27 was performed to obtain CD4+ naive, central memory, regulatory and stem cell-like memory cells. From germline, CDR1 is ENHRY and CDR2 SYGVKD. This CDR3 has 13 residues. Trimming stripped 11 bases from V and 0 bases from J, with 13 bases between.

Sequencing was done on a sample of central memory CD4+ T cells from blood. This clonotype was sampled from a man aged 18 to 35 in good health. The chain has TRBV10-3 and TRBJ1-1; perhaps TRBD1 as D (6 bases). This chain's CDR3 is CAARGGMNTEAFF. CDR3 coding DNA: TGTGCCGCCCGAGGGGGTATGAACACTGAAGCTTTCTTT.